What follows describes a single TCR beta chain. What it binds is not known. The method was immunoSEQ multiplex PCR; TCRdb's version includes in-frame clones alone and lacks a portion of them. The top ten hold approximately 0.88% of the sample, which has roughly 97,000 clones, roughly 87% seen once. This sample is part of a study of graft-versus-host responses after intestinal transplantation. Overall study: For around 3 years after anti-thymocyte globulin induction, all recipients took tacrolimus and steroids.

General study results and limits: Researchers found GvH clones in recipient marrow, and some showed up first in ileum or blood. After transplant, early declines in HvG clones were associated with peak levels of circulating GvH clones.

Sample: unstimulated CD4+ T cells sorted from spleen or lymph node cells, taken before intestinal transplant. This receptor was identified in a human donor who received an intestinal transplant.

The CDR3 sequence is CASSRTGTGRGVNSPLHF. CDR3 coding DNA: TGTGCCAGCAGCCGTACCGGGACAGGGAGAGGGGTCAATTCACCCCTCCACTTT. The gene calls are TRBV13 and TRBJ1-6, with 9 nucleotides matching TRBD1. The CDR3 runs 18 residues. The J segment lost 7 bases and the V segment lost 5 bases, leaving 15 bases of the junction unmatched. The V gene's germline CDR1 is PRHDT and CDR2 FYEKMQ (reference sequence).